Below are 13 T cell receptor beta chains sequenced from a single sample in a study of breast tumors, draining lymph nodes, adjacent tissues. From the multiplex PCR reads, TCRdb called clonotypes with MiXCR, one entry per CDR3 protein. The table lists 200,000 to 300,000 distinct CDR3 sequences, 30% of them singletons. Breast cancer patients provided tissue from their axillary draining lymph nodes. The specimen sequenced was axillary lymph node tissue. The receptors were gathered from a female donor with breast cancer. Some clones in this sample may be carry-over from other donors' samples.

Points on this clonotype: A much bigger clone sits one base away, suggesting this may be a read error. The chain has TRBV14 and TRBJ2-7, with 9 positions matching TRBD2. Germline V lookup: CDR1 SGHDN, CDR2 FVKESK. The CDR3 consists of 14 residues. CDR3 loop: CASSQVSGSYERYF. The CDR3 DNA reads as TGTGCCAGCAGCCAGGTTAGCGGGAGTTACGAGCGGTACTTC.

This clonotype was detected only a few times. The rearrangement joins TRBV6-5 to TRBJ2-5; 12 bases line up with TRBD1. CDR1 is MNHEY and CDR2 is SVGAGI in the germline V gene. CDR3 length equals 14 residues. J gave up 5 bases and V 8 bases, and 6 bases lay outside the gene matches. The CDR3 here is CASGGTGGVETQYF. Written as DNA, the CDR3 is TGTGCCAGCGGCGGGACAGGGGGCGTTGAGACCCAGTACTTC.

In this sample, this clonotype turned up many times. V usage is TRBV4-1 and J usage is TRBJ2-5; the match to TRBD2 covers 7 bases. This CDR3 is built from 14 residues. Trimming removed 4 bases from V and 3 bases from J; junction bases left unmatched: 5. Germline loops: CDR1 MGHRA, CDR2 YSYEKL. The CDR3 region has the DNA TGCGCCAGCAGCCGGGGGGGGAGGGAAGAGACCCAGTACTTC. Its protein is CASSRGGREETQYF.

The chain is built from TRBV7-2 and TRBJ1-4; no definite D call. This CDR3 comprises 14 residues. V was cut by 7 bases and J by 4 bases, with 13 bases left in between. CDR1 and CDR2 from the germline V gene are SGHTA and FQGNSA. CDR3 sequence reads: CASTTGWNNEKLFF. The CDR3 DNA follows: TGTGCCAGCACCACTGGGTGGAATAATGAAAAACTGTTTTTT.

In regard to this clonotype: A much more abundant neighbour one base away suggests this may be a read error. The V gene is TRBV2, the J gene TRBJ2-5; perhaps TRBD1 as D (6 bases). Germline CDR1 SNHLY, CDR2 FYNNEI. This CDR3 region has 15 residues. CDR3 DNA: TGTGTCAGCAGTGACCAGGGGTGGGCTCAAGAGACCCAGTACTTC. The encoded protein is CVSSDQGWAQETQYF.

A word on this clonotype: A single base separates this from a much larger clone, so it may be a read error. V gene TRBV20-1 combines with J gene TRBJ2-2; possible D gene TRBD2, 6 bases. This CDR3 region has 16 residues. Germline lookup yields CDR1 DFQATT and CDR2 SNEGSKA (reference sequence). Deletions cut 3 bases from V and 0 bases from J, with 14 bases between. The CDR3 bases are TGCAGTGCTAGGTTTGCGGGGAGCGCGAACACCGGGGAGCTGTTTTTT. Amino acid sequence: CSARFAGSANTGELFF.

Points on this clonotype: This could be a read error, since a much larger clone is one nucleotide away. The V call is TRBV11-2, the J call TRBJ2-7; 10 bases map to TRBD2. The V gene's germline CDR1 is SGHAT and CDR2 FQNNGV. The CDR3 length is 16 residues. The V and J ends lost 4 bases and 4 bases, in that order; junction bases with no gene match: 10. This CDR3 is CASSWLAGAPKYEQYF. DNA of the CDR3: TGTGCCAGCAGCTGGCTAGCGGGAGCGCCTAAATACGAGCAGTACTTC.

The table lists this clonotype with many counts. The CDR3 reads CASSVNSGPTDTQYF. In DNA, the CDR3 is TGCGCCAGCAGTGTGAATAGCGGTCCCACAGATACGCAGTATTTT. The chain couples TRBV10-1 to TRBJ2-3, with a tentative D call TRBD2 (6 bases). This CDR3 has 15 residues. Germline CDR1 reads WNHNN; CDR2 reads SYGVQD (reference sequence). The germline V and J ends were trimmed by 4 bases and 2 bases, with 13 bases remaining between them.

This clonotype was detected ten times or more. The chain joins TRBV6-6 to TRBJ2-7; tentatively, D is TRBD1 or TRBD2 (5 bases each). V was clipped by 10 bases and J by 4 bases, with 17 bases between them. The CDR3 runs to 13 residues. Germline V CDR1 and CDR2: MNHNY, SVGAGI (reference sequence). CDR3 loop: CATRGSSPYEQYF. CDR3 nucleotide sequence: TGTGCCACCCGGGGCTCCTCCCCATACGAGCAGTACTTC.

This clonotype was observed once. The junction departs from germline at one end; a sequencing error may be responsible. The J gene is TRBJ2-7, the V gene TRBV6-1; D unclear. The V gene's germline CDR1 is MNHNS and CDR2 SASEGT. The CDR3 runs 10 residues. In DNA, the CDR3 is TGTGCCAGTAGCCCCTACGGGCAGTACTTC. Translated: CASSPYGQYF.

The genes are TRBV3-1 and TRBJ2-1, with D uncertain. V was pared by 4 bases and J by 4 bases, with 11 bases between. Germline V lookup: CDR1 LGHDT, CDR2 YNNKEL (reference sequence). The CDR3 is 14 amino acids. For the CDR3, the DNA is TGTGCCAGCAGCCCTCCCCGCCTTTACAATGAGCAGTTCTTC. Its protein is CASSPPRLYNEQFF.

In the case of this clonotype: A read error may explain this, as a much larger clone is one base away. V usage is TRBV6-5 and J usage is TRBJ2-7, with 7 positions matching TRBD2. The CDR3 runs to 15 residues. With V trimmed by 5 bases and J by 2 bases, 9 bases remained unmatched. Germline assignment: CDR1 MNHEY and CDR2 SVGAGI. DNA for the CDR3: TGTGCCAGCAGTAACGCGTCTAGCGGAACCTACGAGCAGTACTTC. This codes for CASSNASSGTYEQYF.

As regards this clonotype: This may arise from a read error, as a much more abundant clone is one base away. The gene calls are TRBV9 and TRBJ2-1; 8 bases match TRBD2. Germline CDR1 and CDR2: SGDLS and YYNGEE. CDR3 length: 17 amino acids. CDR3 amino acids: CASSSLLAASSYDEQFF. The CDR3 DNA follows: TGTGCCAGCAGCTCGTTACTAGCGGCGAGCTCCTACGATGAGCAGTTCTTC.